The clone carrying this T cell receptor beta chain occurred many times. Its target is unknown. The CDR3 length is 15 residues. Germline assignment: CDR1 SGHRS and CDR2 YFSETQ. Trimming removed 4 bases from V and 0 bases from J, with 13 bases in between. TCRdb reprocessed the 5' RACE reads with MiXCR, giving one entry per CDR3 protein. The sample holds roughly 80,000 distinct CDR3 sequences, 17% seen once. These data belong to a study of neurological immune-mediated disorders. Study-level results: Private repertoires in all groups were suggested by the absence of shared CDR3 amino acid sequences among expanded clones across subjects.

The V and J genes are TRBV5-1 and TRBJ2-5; D might be TRBD1 (5 bases). The TCR sequence derives from a woman aged 35 to 49 in good health. Source material: PBMCs. The CDR3 spells CASSPQTADQETQYF. The DNA of the CDR3 is TGCGCCAGCAGCCCCCAGACAGCAGACCAAGAGACCCAGTACTTC. Based on the CDR3 plus reference TRBV5-1 and TRBJ2-5, the full variable domain is KAGVTQTPRYLIKTRGQQVTLSCSPISGHRSVSWYQQTPGQGLQFLFEYFSETQRNKGNFPGRFSGRQFSNSRSEMNVSTLELGDSALYLCASSPQTADQETQYFGPGTRLLVL.